The 14 T cell receptor beta chains presented below share a single source sample, sequenced in a study of cytomegalovirus exposure and HLA in healthy donors. The PCR employed 60 Vbeta primers together with 13 Jbeta primers. The repertoire was sequenced with immunoSEQ multiplex PCR; TCRdb's copy has only in-frame clones and lacks some. The table lists 150,000 to 200,000 clones, 79% of them singletons, with 1.5% to 2% in the top ten. Sequencing was done on a sample of PBMCs. These receptors were obtained from a woman in her forties or fifties in good health and CMV-seronegative.

The V and J genes are TRBV4-3 and TRBJ1-2; 7 nucleotides align to TRBD1. The V gene's germline CDR1 is LGHNA and CDR2 YSLEER. The CDR3 loop spans 14 amino acids. Unmatched junction bases numbered 6, after V lost 1 base and J lost 7 bases. The CDR3 DNA follows: TGCGCCAGCAGCCAAGGACAGGGCAATGGTGGCTACACCTTC. Its protein product is CASSQGQGNGGYTF.

The chain joins TRBV5-4 to TRBJ1-1; TRBD1 might be the D (5 bases). CDR3 length: 14 amino acids. V shed 4 bases and J shed 3 bases, with 13 bases lying between them. Germline loops: CDR1 SGHNT, CDR2 YYREEE (reference sequence). CDR3 sequence reads: CASSQLDRYTEAFF. DNA for the CDR3: TGTGCCAGCAGCCAACTCGACAGATACACTGAAGCTTTCTTT.

This clone was detected only a few times. The V and J genes are TRBV6-6 and TRBJ2-1; weak D call: TRBD2 (6 bases). Germline V CDR1 and CDR2: MNHNY, SVGAGI (reference sequence). The V and J ends lost 6 bases and 6 bases respectively, with 18 bases between them. The CDR3 has 15 residues. The CDR3 region is CASSIGTSNANEQFF. The CDR3, as DNA: TGTGCCAGCAGCATCGGGACTTCAAACGCCAATGAGCAGTTCTTC.

This clone was counted once. The chain combines TRBV27 with TRBJ2-7; TRBD1 agrees at 8 bases. The junction had 15 bases not matched to a gene; V was cut back by 5 bases and J by 0 bases. Germline V gene sequence: CDR1 MNHEY, CDR2 SMNVEV (reference sequence). This CDR3 region has 18 residues. Here the CDR3 reads CASSETGTGLKNSYEQYF. The DNA of the CDR3 is TGTGCCAGCAGTGAGACGGGGACAGGCCTGAAGAACTCCTACGAGCAGTACTTC.

The V call is TRBV7-9, the J call TRBJ2-5; 9 positions match TRBD1. CDR3 length equals 15 residues. CDR1 and CDR2 (germline): SEHNR, FQNEAQ (reference sequence). Trimming removed 4 bases from V and 4 bases from J; junction bases left unmatched: 7. The CDR3: CASSYVGQGLETQYF. CDR3 nucleotide sequence: TGTGCCAGCAGCTACGTAGGACAGGGGTTAGAGACCCAGTACTTC.

The V call is TRBV27, the J call TRBJ2-3, with 8 positions matching TRBD2. The CDR3 is made up of 14 amino acids. V lost 7 bases, J lost 3 bases, and 6 bases stayed unmatched. Germline V gene sequence: CDR1 MNHEY, CDR2 SMNVEV (reference sequence). Here the CDR3 DNA reads TGTGCCAGCACCTCGGGACTAGTGACAGATACGCAGTATTTT. Translation gives CASTSGLVTDTQYF.

J is TRBJ2-3 and V is TRBV5-1; D is uncertain. Per the germline V gene, CDR1 is SGHRS and CDR2 is YFSETQ. The length of the CDR3 is 13 residues. V was clipped by 2 bases and J by 1 base, with 5 bases between them. CDR3: CASSFRGTDTQYF. The CDR3 bases are TGCGCCAGCAGCTTTAGAGGCACAGATACGCAGTATTTT.

A few counts support this clone. J is TRBJ2-1 and V is TRBV15; D remains ambiguous. Germline V gene lookup returns CDR1 LNHNV and CDR2 YYDKDF (reference sequence). The CDR3 is made up of 16 amino acids. Trimming shortened V by 1 base and J by 2 bases, and 12 bases separated the two germline ends. CDR3 residues: CATSRGLASTYNEQFF. The CDR3 bases are TGTGCCACCAGCAGAGGACTGGCGAGTACCTACAATGAGCAGTTCTTC. Drawing the rest from reference TRBV15 and TRBJ2-1, the complete variable domain is DAMVIQNPRYQVTQFGKPVTLSCSQTLNHNVMYWYQQKSSQAPKLLFHYYDKDFNNEADTPDNFQSRRPNTSFCFLDIRSPGLGDTAMYLCATSRGLASTYNEQFFGPGTRLTVL.

This chain links TRBV6-5 with TRBJ2-2, with a weak D call TRBD2 (5 bases). This CDR3 is 16 amino acids long. Germline V gives CDR1 MNHEY, CDR2 SVGAGI. The V end lost 3 bases, the J end lost 0 bases, and 11 bases lay between the germline ends. The CDR3 nucleotides read TGTGCCAGCAGTTATGAACTAGGGACGAACACCGGGGAGCTGTTTTTT. Translating it yields CASSYELGTNTGELFF.

This clone was detected a few times. The chain employs TRBV27 and TRBJ1-1, with D possibly TRBD1 on 6 matching bases. Deletions cut 7 bases from V and 6 bases from J, with 21 bases between. Germline values: CDR1 MNHEY, CDR2 SMNVEV (reference sequence). The CDR3 totals 15 residues. CDR3 region: CASTPNLRGRAEAFF. The CDR3 region has the DNA TGTGCCAGCACTCCAAACCTCAGGGGTAGGGCTGAAGCTTTCTTT.

V usage is TRBV5-1 and J usage is TRBJ2-2, with TRBD1 matching over 10 bases. The germline V gene encodes CDR1 SGHRS and CDR2 YFSETQ. The CDR3 totals 15 residues. After removal of 4 bases from V and 6 bases from J, the junction contained 6 bases not matched to a gene. CDR3 loop: CASSLGQGGAGELFF. DNA for the CDR3: TGCGCCAGCAGCCTCGGACAGGGGGGGGCCGGGGAGCTGTTTTTT.

V and J are TRBV4-1 and TRBJ1-2, with TRBD1 as a possible D gene (6 bases). Per the germline V gene, CDR1 is MGHRA and CDR2 is YSYEKL. The CDR3 is made up of 15 amino acids. The ends were cut back, 1 base at V and 6 bases at J, with 15 bases in the middle. For the CDR3, the DNA is TGCGCCAGCAGCCAAGCAGGGGTACTTATCAATGGCTACACCTTC. This codes for CASSQAGVLINGYTF.

V and J are TRBV5-1 and TRBJ2-2; 12 nucleotides line up with TRBD1. The CDR3 is 20 residues long. V was clipped by 1 base and J by 2 bases; unmatched bases: 12. The germline CDR1 and CDR2 sequences are SGHRS and YFSETQ. This CDR3 is CASSLNTGTGGRLNTGELFF. The CDR3 coding sequence is TGCGCCAGCAGCTTGAATACCGGGACAGGGGGCCGACTTAACACCGGGGAGCTGTTTTTT.

This rearrangement joins TRBV4-3 to TRBJ2-3, with 7 bases fitting TRBD1. This CDR3 spans 18 amino acids. Germline trimming cut 0 bases from V and 0 bases from J; bases unmatched to any gene: 9. Germline V CDR1 and CDR2: LGHNA, YSLEER. CDR3 region: CASSQDNRGPLSTDTQYF. CDR3 DNA: TGCGCCAGCAGCCAAGATAACAGGGGACCCCTTAGCACAGATACGCAGTATTTT.